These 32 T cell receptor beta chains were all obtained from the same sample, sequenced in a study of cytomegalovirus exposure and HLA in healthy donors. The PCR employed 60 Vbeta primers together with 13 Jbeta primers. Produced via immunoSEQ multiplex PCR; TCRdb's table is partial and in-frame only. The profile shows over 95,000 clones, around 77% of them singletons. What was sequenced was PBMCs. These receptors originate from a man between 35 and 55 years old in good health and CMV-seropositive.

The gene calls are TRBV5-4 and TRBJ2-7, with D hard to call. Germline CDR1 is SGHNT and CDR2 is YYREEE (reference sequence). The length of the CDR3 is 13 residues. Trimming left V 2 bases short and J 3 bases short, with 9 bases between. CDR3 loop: CASSFSQDYEQYF. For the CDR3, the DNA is TGTGCCAGCAGCTTCTCACAAGACTACGAGCAGTACTTC. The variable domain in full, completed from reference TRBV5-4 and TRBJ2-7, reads ETGVTQSPTHLIKTRGQQVTLRCSSQSGHNTVSWYQQALGQGPQFIFQYYREEENGRGNFPPRFSGLQFPNYSSELNVNALELDDSALYLCASSFSQDYEQYFGPGTRLTVT.

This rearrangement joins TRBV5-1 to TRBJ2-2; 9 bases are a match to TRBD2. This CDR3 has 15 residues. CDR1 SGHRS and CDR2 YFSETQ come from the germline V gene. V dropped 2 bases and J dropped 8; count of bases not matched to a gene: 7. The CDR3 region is CASSFLSGGLGELFF. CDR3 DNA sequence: TGCGCCAGCAGCTTCCTTAGCGGGGGCTTGGGGGAGCTGTTTTTT.

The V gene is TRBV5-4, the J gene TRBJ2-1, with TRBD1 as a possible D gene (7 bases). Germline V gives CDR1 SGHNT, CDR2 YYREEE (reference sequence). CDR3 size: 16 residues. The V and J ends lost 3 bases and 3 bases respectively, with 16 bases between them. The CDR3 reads CASSSEGATYYNEQFF. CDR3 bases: TGTGCCAGCAGCTCGGAGGGGGCCACCTACTACAATGAGCAGTTCTTC.

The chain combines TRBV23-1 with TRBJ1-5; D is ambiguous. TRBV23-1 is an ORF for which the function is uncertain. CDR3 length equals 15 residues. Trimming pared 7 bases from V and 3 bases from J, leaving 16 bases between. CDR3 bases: TGCGCCAGCACCCCGCCGGAGGGCAACAATCAGCCCCAGCATTTT. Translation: CASTPPEGNNQPQHF.

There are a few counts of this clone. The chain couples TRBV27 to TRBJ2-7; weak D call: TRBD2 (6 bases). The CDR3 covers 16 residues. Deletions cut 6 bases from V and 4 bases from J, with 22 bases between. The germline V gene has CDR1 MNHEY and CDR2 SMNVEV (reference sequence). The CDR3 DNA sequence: TGTGCCAGCAGAAACCCTGGGGGGACCAGGACATACGAGCAGTACTTC. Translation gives CASRNPGGTRTYEQYF.

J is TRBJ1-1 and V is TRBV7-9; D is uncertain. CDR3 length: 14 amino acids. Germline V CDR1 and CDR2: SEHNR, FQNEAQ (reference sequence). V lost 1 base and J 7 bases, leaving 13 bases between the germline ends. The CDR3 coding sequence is TGTGCCAGCAGCTTAGAACAGCGGATGGTTGAAGCTTTCTTT. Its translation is CASSLEQRMVEAFF.

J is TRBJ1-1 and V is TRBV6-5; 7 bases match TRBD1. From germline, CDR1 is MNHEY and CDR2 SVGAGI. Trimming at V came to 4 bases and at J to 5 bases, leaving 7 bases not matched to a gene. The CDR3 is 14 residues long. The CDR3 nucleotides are TGTGCCAGCAGTTTTGACAGGGAAAGGACTGAAGCTTTCTTT. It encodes CASSFDRERTEAFF.

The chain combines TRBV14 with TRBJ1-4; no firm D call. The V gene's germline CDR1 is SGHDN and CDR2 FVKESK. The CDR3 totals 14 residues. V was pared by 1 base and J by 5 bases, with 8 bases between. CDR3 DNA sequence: TGTGCCAGCAGCCAAGGGGCAGGAAATGAAAAACTGTTTTTT. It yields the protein CASSQGAGNEKLFF. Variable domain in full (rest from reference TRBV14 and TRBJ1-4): EAGVTQFPSHSVIEKGQTVTLRCDPISGHDNLYWYRRVMGKEIKFLLHFVKESKQDESGMPNNRFLAERTGGTYSTLKVQPAELEDSGVYFCASSQGAGNEKLFFGSGTQLSVL.

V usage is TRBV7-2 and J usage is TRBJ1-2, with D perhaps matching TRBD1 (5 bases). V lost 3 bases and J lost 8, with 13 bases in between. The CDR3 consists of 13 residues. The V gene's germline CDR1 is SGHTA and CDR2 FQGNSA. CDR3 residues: CASSLMTVNGYTF. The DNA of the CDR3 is TGTGCCAGCAGCTTGATGACAGTCAACGGCTACACCTTC.

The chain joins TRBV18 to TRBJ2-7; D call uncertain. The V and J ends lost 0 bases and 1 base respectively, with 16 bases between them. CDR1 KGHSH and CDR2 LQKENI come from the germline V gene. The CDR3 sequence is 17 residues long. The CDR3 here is CASSPPGAGSGSYEQYF. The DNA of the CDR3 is TGTGCCAGCTCACCACCGGGTGCCGGGTCTGGGTCCTACGAGCAGTACTTC. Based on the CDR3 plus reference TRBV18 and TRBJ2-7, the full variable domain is NAGVMQNPRHLVRRRGQEARLRCSPMKGHSHVYWYRQLPEEGLKFMVYLQKENIIDESGMPKERFSAEFPKEGPSILRIQQVVRGDSAAYFCASSPPGAGSGSYEQYFGPGTRLTVT.

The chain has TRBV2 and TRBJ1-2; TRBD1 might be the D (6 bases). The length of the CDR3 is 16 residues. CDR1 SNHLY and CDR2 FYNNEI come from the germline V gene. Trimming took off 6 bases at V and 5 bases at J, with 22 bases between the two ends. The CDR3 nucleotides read TGTGCCAGCAGGCGCCAGGGGCTCAACTTAATTTATGGCTACACCTTC. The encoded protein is CASRRQGLNLIYGYTF.

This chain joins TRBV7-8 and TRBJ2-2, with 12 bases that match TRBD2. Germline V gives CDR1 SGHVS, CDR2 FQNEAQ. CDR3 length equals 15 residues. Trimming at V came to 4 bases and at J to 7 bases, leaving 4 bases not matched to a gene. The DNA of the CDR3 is TGTGCCAGCAGCTCTAGCGGGGGGGCCCTCGGGGAGCTGTTTTTT. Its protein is CASSSSGGALGELFF.

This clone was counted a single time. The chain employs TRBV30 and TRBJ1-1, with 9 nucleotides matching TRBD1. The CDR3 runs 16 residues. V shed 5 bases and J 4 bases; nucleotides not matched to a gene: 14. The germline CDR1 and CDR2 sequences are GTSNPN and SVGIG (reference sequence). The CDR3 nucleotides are TGTGCCTGGTCGAGACAGGGGGAGGTCAGGGGCACTGAAGCTTTCTTT. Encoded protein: CAWSRQGEVRGTEAFF.

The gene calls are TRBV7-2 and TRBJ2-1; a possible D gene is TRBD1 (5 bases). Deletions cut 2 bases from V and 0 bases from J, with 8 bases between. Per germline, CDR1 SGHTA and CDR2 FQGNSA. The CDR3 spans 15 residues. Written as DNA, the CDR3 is TGTGCCAGCAGCTTATCAGGGAACTCCTACAATGAGCAGTTCTTC. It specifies CASSLSGNSYNEQFF.

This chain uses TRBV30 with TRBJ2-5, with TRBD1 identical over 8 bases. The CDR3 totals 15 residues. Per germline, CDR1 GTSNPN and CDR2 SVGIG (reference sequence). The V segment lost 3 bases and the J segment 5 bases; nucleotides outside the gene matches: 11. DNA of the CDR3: TGTGCCTGGAGCAAGACAGGGGAGGACTGGGAGACCCAGTACTTC. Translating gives CAWSKTGEDWETQYF.

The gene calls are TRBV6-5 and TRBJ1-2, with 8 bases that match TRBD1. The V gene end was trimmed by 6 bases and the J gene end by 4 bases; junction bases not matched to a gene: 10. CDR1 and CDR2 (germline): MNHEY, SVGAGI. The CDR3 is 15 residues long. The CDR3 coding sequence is TGTGCCAGCAGATTGTACGGACAGGGATTCTATGGCTACACCTTC. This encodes CASRLYGQGFYGYTF.

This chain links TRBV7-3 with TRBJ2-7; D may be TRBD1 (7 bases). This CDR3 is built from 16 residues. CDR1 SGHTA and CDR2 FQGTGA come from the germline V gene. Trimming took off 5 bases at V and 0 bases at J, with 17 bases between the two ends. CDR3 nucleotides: TGTGCCAGCAGCCCGACGGCGGGGACAGCCTCCTACGAGCAGTACTTC. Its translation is CASSPTAGTASYEQYF. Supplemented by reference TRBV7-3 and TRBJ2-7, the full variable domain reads GAGVSQTPSNKVTEKGKYVELRCDPISGHTALYWYRQSLGQGPEFLIYFQGTGAADDSGLPNDRFFAVRPEGSVSTLKIQRTERGDSAVYLCASSPTAGTASYEQYFGPGTRLTVT.

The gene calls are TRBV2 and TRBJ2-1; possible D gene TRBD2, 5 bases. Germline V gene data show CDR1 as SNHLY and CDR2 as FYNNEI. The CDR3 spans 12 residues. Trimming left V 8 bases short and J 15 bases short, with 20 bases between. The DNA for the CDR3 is TGTGCCAGCGGGAGAAGGGTGGAAGGGCCGTTCTTC. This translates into CASGRRVEGPFF.

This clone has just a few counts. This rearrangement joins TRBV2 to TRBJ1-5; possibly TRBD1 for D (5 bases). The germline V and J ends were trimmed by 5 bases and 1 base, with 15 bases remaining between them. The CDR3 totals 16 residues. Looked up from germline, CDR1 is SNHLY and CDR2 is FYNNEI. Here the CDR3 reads CASSLRTWSSNQPQHF. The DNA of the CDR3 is TGTGCCAGCAGTCTCCGGACATGGTCGAGCAATCAGCCCCAGCATTTT.

The CDR3 DNA reads TGCGCCAGCAGCCAAGAAATGACGACAGGGGTCTACGAGCAGTACTTC. Translation: CASSQEMTTGVYEQYF. V usage is TRBV4-3 and J usage is TRBJ2-7; TRBD1 aligns across 8 bases. Germline CDR1 and CDR2: LGHNA and YSLEER. With V trimmed by 0 bases and J by 3 bases, 7 bases remained unmatched. The CDR3 is made up of 16 amino acids.

CDR3 nucleotide sequence: TGCAGCGTTGAAGATCGCGGGGCGAGGCAGTACTTC. Translation gives CSVEDRGARQYF. The chain links TRBV29-1 to TRBJ2-7; possible D gene TRBD2, 6 bases. The length of the CDR3 is 12 residues. Trimming removed 0 bases from V and 9 bases from J, with 12 bases in between. Germline CDR1 SQVTM, CDR2 ANQGSEA.

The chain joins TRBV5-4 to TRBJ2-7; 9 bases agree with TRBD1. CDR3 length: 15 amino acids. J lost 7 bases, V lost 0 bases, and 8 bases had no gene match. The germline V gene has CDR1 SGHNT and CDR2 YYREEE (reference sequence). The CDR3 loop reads CASSLAGTGPWEQYF. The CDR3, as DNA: TGTGCCAGCAGCTTGGCCGGGACAGGGCCTTGGGAGCAGTACTTC.

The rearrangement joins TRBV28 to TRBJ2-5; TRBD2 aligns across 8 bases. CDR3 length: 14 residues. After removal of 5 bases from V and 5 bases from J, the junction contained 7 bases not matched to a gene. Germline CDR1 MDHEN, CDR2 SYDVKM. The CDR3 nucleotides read TGTGCCAGCAGTGCGGGGGGATTACGGGAGACCCAGTACTTC. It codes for CASSAGGLRETQYF.

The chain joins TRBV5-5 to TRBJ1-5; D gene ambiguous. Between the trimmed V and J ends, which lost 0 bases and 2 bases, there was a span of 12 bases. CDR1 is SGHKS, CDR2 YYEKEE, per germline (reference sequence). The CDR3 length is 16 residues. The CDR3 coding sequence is TGTGCCAGCAGCTTGGTGGCGGGAAATGGCAATCAGCCCCAGCATTTT. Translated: CASSLVAGNGNQPQHF.

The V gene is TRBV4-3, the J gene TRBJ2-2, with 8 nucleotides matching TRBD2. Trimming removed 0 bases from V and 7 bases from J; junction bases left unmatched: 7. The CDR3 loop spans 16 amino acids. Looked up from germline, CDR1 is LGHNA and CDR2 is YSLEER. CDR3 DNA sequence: TGCGCCAGCAGCCAAGATTATCGGGGGGGCGGCGGGGAGCTGTTTTTT. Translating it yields CASSQDYRGGGGELFF.

The CDR3 coding sequence is TGTGCCAGCAGCTCCTTAGCGGCCCCAGATACGCAGTATTTT. Its protein product is CASSSLAAPDTQYF. This chain links TRBV5-4 with TRBJ2-3; D may be TRBD2 (6 bases). The CDR3 is made up of 14 amino acids. CDR1 SGHNT and CDR2 YYREEE come from the germline V gene (reference sequence). Trimming cost V 3 bases and J 4 bases, with 12 bases left between them.

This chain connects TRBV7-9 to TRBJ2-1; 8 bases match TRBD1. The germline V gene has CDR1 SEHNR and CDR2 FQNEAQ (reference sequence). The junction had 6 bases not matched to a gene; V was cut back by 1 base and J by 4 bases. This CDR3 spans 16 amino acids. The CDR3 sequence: CASSLVPGQVYNEQFF. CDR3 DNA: TGTGCCAGCAGCTTAGTCCCGGGACAGGTATACAATGAGCAGTTCTTC.

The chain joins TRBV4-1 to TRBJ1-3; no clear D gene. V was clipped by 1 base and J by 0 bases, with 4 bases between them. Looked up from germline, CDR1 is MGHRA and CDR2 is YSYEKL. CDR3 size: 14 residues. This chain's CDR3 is CASSQATSGNTIYF. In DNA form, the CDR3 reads TGCGCCAGCAGCCAAGCTACCTCTGGAAACACCATATATTTT.

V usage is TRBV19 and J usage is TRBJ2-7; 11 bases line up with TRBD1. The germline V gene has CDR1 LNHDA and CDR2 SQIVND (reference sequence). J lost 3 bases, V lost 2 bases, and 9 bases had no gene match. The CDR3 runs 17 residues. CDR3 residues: CASSIPQDRGLLYEQYF. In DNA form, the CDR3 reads TGTGCCAGTAGTATACCCCAGGACAGGGGGCTTCTCTACGAGCAGTACTTC.

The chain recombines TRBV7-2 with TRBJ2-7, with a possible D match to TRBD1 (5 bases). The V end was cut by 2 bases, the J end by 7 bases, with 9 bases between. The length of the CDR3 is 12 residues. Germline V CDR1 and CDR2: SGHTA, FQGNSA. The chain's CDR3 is CASSLNRIEQYF. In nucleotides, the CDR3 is TGTGCCAGCAGCTTAAACAGGATTGAGCAGTACTTC. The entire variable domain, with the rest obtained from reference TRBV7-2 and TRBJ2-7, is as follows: GAGVSQSPSNKVTEKGKDVELRCDPISGHTALYWYRQSLGQGLEFLIYFQGNSAPDKSGLPSDRFSAERTGGSVSTLTIQRTQQEDSAVYLCASSLNRIEQYFGPGTRLTVT.

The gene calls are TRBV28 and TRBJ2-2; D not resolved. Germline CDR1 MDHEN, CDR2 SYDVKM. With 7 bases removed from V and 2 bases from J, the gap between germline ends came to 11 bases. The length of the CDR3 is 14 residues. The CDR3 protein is CASTFVTNTGELFF. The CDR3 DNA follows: TGTGCCAGCACTTTCGTGACTAACACCGGGGAGCTGTTTTTT.

CDR3 bases: TGTGCCAGCAGGGGACAGGGGGAGCATTCACCCCTCCACTTT. Residues: CASRGQGEHSPLHF. The J gene is TRBJ1-6, the V gene TRBV7-9, with 11 bases that match TRBD1. Losses at the gene ends were 6 bases for V and 8 bases for J; bases not matched to a gene: 3. CDR3 length equals 14 residues. Germline V lookup: CDR1 SEHNR, CDR2 FQNEAQ (reference sequence).